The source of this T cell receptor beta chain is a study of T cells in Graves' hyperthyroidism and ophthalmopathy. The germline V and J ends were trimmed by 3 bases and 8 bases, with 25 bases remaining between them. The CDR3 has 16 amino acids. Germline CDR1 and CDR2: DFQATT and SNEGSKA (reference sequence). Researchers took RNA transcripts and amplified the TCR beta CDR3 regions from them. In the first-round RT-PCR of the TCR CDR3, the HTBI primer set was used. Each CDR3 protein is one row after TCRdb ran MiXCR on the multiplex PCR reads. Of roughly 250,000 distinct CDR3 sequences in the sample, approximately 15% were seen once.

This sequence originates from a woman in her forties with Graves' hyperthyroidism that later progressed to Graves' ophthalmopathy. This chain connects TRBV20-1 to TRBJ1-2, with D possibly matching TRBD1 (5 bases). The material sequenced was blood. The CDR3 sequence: CSASWKEEFRERGYTF. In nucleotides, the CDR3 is TGCAGTGCTAGTTGGAAAGAGGAATTCAGGGAACGCGGCTACACCTTC.